The clone carrying this TCR beta chain came up many times. The data were taken from a study of T cells in Graves' hyperthyroidism and ophthalmopathy. Study-level background: The initial diagnosis was the point when peripheral blood was collected, ahead of any treatment.

Authors of the study amplified TCR beta CDR3 regions from RNA transcripts. When the TCR CDR3 underwent first-round RT-PCR, the HTBI primer set was used. TCRdb re-called the multiplex PCR reads with MiXCR, one entry per CDR3 protein. Of around 600,000 distinct CDR3 sequences listed, around 15% are singletons. Uncontrolled infection, other autoimmune disease, pregnancy or lactation excluded patients. The diagnoses drew upon clinical symptoms, serum thyroxine and TRAb, thyroid ultrasound and orbital computed tomography. This TCR was recovered from a woman aged 45-60 years with Graves' ophthalmopathy. Sequenced input: blood.

The CDR3 reads CSARGRTTGTGTQETQYF. CDR3 sequence (DNA): TGCAGTGCTAGAGGAAGGACGACCGGGACAGGGACTCAAGAGACCCAGTACTTC. This chain joins TRBV20-1 and TRBJ2-5, with 9 bases lining up with TRBD1. CDR3 length: 18 residues. Germline V gene sequence: CDR1 DFQATT, CDR2 SNEGSKA (reference sequence). V gave up 1 base and J gave up 2 bases; unmatched junction bases: 14.